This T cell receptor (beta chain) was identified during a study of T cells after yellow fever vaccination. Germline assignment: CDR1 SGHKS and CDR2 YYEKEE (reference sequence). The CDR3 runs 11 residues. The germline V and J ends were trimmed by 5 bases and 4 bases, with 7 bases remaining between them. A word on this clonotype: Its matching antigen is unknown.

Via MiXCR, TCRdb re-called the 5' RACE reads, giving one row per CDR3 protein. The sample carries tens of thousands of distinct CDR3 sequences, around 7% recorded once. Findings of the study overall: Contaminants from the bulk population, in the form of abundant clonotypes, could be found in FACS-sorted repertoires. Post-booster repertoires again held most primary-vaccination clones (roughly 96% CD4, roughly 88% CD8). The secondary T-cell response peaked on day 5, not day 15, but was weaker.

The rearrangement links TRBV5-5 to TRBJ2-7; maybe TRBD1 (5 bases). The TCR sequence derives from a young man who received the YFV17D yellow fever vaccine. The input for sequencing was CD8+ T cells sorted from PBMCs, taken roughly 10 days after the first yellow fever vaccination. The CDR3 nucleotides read TGTGCCAGCAGTTCAGGGTACGAGCAGTACTTC. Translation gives CASSSGYEQYF.